This TCR beta chain was sequenced in a study of T cell clones after liver transplantation. Study-wide points: Circulating graft-donor-reactive CD4 TCRbeta sequences fell significantly post-transplant in 5 of 8 subjects.

This clone was recorded once. Its target is not known. CDR1 is SGHTA, CDR2 FQGNSA, per germline. V was trimmed by 5 bases and J by 0 bases, leaving 18 bases between them. The CDR3 length is 17 residues. The table came from immunoSEQ multiplex PCR; TCRdb's copy has only in-frame clones and leaves some out. The sample gives 75,000 to 100,000 clones, 80% to 85% of which show up once; roughly 0.44% is in the top ten. CD3+CD4+ and CD3+CD8+ cells were FACS-sorted from thawed unstimulated PBMCs. The V call is TRBV7-2, the J call TRBJ2-3; no clear D gene. The origin of this receptor is a human patient who received a liver transplant. The graft donor may be the source of some T cells. Sequenced material: CD4+ T cells from blood, taken approximately 3.5 years after liver transplant. CDR3 DNA: TGTGCCAGCAGCCCGAGAAGGGCCGGACCTAGCACAGATACGCAGTATTTT. It yields the protein CASSPRRAGPSTDTQYF.